This is a list of T cell receptor beta chains from one sample in a study of shared clonotypes between healthy human individuals. The protocol was immunoSEQ multiplex PCR, while the TCRdb copy is restricted to in-frame clones and leaves out a portion. The table records roughly 86,000 clones, approximately 70% of them present only once. The material sequenced was memory CD8+ T cells sorted from blood. These receptors all come from a man younger than 40 in good health. Each CDR3 is given with its conserved first and last residue. D genes are given only for firm matches. Not all rows give a size; the values are once, few, many and, for expanded clones, a class.

CDR3nt: TGTGCCAGCAGTGAATTGGGACAGGAGAACACTGAAGCTTTCTTT; CDR3aa: CASSELGQENTEAFF; abundance: .; v_gene: TRBV2; j_gene: TRBJ1-1; d_gene: TRBD1
CDR3nt: TGTGCCAGCAGCCTTTATGCCGGGACTAGCAATGAGCAGTTCTTC; CDR3aa: CASSLYAGTSNEQFF; abundance: .; v_gene: TRBV7-9; j_gene: TRBJ2-1; d_gene: TRBD2
CDR3nt: TGTGCCAGCAGCTTGGGACTGAACACCGGGGAGCTGTTTTTT; CDR3aa: CASSLGLNTGELFF; abundance: .; v_gene: TRBV5-4; j_gene: TRBJ2-2; d_gene: .
CDR3nt: TGTGCCAGCAGCGGAGTCCGAGGAAGCTCCTACAATGAGCAGTTCTTC; CDR3aa: CASSGVRGSSYNEQFF; abundance: few; v_gene: TRBV7-9; j_gene: TRBJ2-1; d_gene: .
CDR3nt: TGCGCCAGCAGCCAAGATCTCTCGATTGACGAACCAGTTGAGTCCCGTGGGGAGCTGTTTTTT; CDR3aa: CASSQDLSIDEPVESRGELFF; abundance: .; v_gene: TRBV4-3; j_gene: TRBJ2-2; d_gene: .
CDR3nt: TGTGCCAGCAGTGAATCCTACAGTATAAGAATCTTC; CDR3aa: CASSESYSIRIF; abundance: .; v_gene: TRBV25-1; j_gene: TRBJ2-1; d_gene: .
CDR3nt: TGTGCCAGCAGGCGACCGGGACTAGCGGGAGGGTCCGGGGAGCTGTTTTTT; CDR3aa: CASRRPGLAGGSGELFF; abundance: .; v_gene: TRBV25-1; j_gene: TRBJ2-2; d_gene: TRBD2
CDR3nt: TGCAGTGGAATCGGGACAGAGCAGTTCTTC; CDR3aa: CSGIGTEQFF; abundance: few; v_gene: TRBV20-1; j_gene: TRBJ2-1; d_gene: .
CDR3nt: TGCGCCAGCAGCCCTTCCCTTCCGGGAGGAGGCCCAGATACGCAGTATTTT; CDR3aa: CASSPSLPGGGPDTQYF; abundance: .; v_gene: TRBV4-3; j_gene: TRBJ2-3; d_gene: TRBD2
CDR3nt: TGTGCCAGCAGTTTAACCCCAAACAGGGCTCGCGGCTACACCTTC; CDR3aa: CASSLTPNRARGYTF; abundance: .; v_gene: TRBV27; j_gene: TRBJ1-2; d_gene: .
CDR3nt: TGTGCCTGGAGTGTACACACAGCTGAGGCTTTCTTT; CDR3aa: CAWSVHTAEAFF; abundance: .; v_gene: TRBV30; j_gene: TRBJ1-1; d_gene: .
CDR3nt: TGCGCCAGCAGGTGGGACACCACAGATACACAGTATTTT; CDR3aa: CASRWDTTDTQYF; abundance: .; v_gene: TRBV5-1; j_gene: TRBJ2-3; d_gene: .
CDR3nt: TGTGCCAGCAGTTCAGCGTACGAGCTGTTTTTT; CDR3aa: CASSSAYELFF; abundance: .; v_gene: TRBV28; j_gene: TRBJ2-2; d_gene: .
CDR3nt: TGCGCCAGCAGCCCAGGCACCCATAGTAATACGCAGTATTTT; CDR3aa: CASSPGTHSNTQYF; abundance: many; v_gene: TRBV5-1; j_gene: TRBJ2-3; d_gene: .
CDR3nt: TGTGCCAGCAATCAAGGTTCCCAGCCCCAGCATTTT; CDR3aa: CASNQGSQPQHF; abundance: .; v_gene: TRBV7-1; j_gene: TRBJ1-5; d_gene: .
CDR3nt: TGTGCCAGCATAGGGGCATCCTACGAGCAGTACTTC; CDR3aa: CASIGASYEQYF; abundance: .; v_gene: TRBV27; j_gene: TRBJ2-7; d_gene: .
CDR3nt: TGTGCCAGCAGCTTAAGGCGAGGGGGTCCCATGAACACTGAAGCTTTCTTT; CDR3aa: CASSLRRGGPMNTEAFF; abundance: .; v_gene: TRBV7-6; j_gene: TRBJ1-1; d_gene: .
CDR3nt: TGTGCCAGCAGTTTCACCCTGACAGGGAACACTGAAGCTTTCTTT; CDR3aa: CASSFTLTGNTEAFF; abundance: few; v_gene: TRBV28; j_gene: TRBJ1-1; d_gene: .
CDR3nt: TGTGCCAGCAGCCGAACTAGCGGGAGAGCCCCCAAGATATACAATGAGCAGTTCTTC; CDR3aa: CASSRTSGRAPKIYNEQFF; abundance: .; v_gene: TRBV7-9; j_gene: TRBJ2-1; d_gene: TRBD2
CDR3nt: TGTGCCAGCAGCGAAGGACTAGCGGGGGTATACGAGCAGTACTTC; CDR3aa: CASSEGLAGVYEQYF; abundance: .; v_gene: TRBV11-1; j_gene: TRBJ2-7; d_gene: TRBD2
CDR3nt: TGCGCCAGCAGCTTGGGGGGCGCAGGGGGTCCACCCCTGGAATACGAGCAGTACTTC; CDR3aa: CASSLGGAGGPPLEYEQYF; abundance: .; v_gene: TRBV5-1; j_gene: TRBJ2-7; d_gene: TRBD1
CDR3nt: TGTGCCAGCAGTCCACTGGGGGGCTCCTACAATGAGCAGTTCTTC; CDR3aa: CASSPLGGSYNEQFF; abundance: .; v_gene: TRBV6-5; j_gene: TRBJ2-1; d_gene: .
CDR3nt: TGCGCCAGCAGCCACACTATAGCGGGAGGAGGCACAGATACGCAGTATTTT; CDR3aa: CASSHTIAGGGTDTQYF; abundance: .; v_gene: TRBV4-1; j_gene: TRBJ2-3; d_gene: TRBD2
CDR3nt: TGTGCCAGCAGATTGACACAGGGAACCTACAATGAGCAGTTCTTC; CDR3aa: CASRLTQGTYNEQFF; abundance: .; v_gene: TRBV27; j_gene: TRBJ2-1; d_gene: .
CDR3nt: TGCAGCGTTACCCTACCCCGGGAGAAGCGACAAGAGACCCAGTACTTC; CDR3aa: CSVTLPREKRQETQYF; abundance: .; v_gene: TRBV29-1; j_gene: TRBJ2-5; d_gene: .
CDR3nt: TGTGCCAGCTCACCTTCGCAGGGGGTCCACGAGCAGTACTTC; CDR3aa: CASSPSQGVHEQYF; abundance: .; v_gene: TRBV18; j_gene: TRBJ2-7; d_gene: TRBD1
CDR3nt: TGTGCCATCACCAACAAGGCAGCCGGGAAAGAGACCCAGTACTTC; CDR3aa: CAITNKAAGKETQYF; abundance: .; v_gene: TRBV10-3; j_gene: TRBJ2-5; d_gene: .